The sequence of this T cell receptor (beta chain) was determined in a study of cytomegalovirus exposure and HLA in healthy donors. V dropped 6 bases and J dropped 2 bases, with 11 bases sitting between them. In germline, CDR1 is MDHEN, CDR2 SYDVKM. This CDR3 spans 15 amino acids. Notes on this clone: Antigen: not known.

Vbeta (60) and Jbeta (13) primers were used in the PCR. Sequenced by immunoSEQ multiplex PCR; TCRdb stores in-frame clones only, minus some. This sample yields about 130,000 clones, of which approximately 70% are seen a single time; roughly 1.9% belongs to the top ten. Findings and caveats of the study: Cytomegalovirus association was assigned to about 180 TCR beta chains.

The V call is TRBV28, the J call TRBJ2-6; maybe TRBD2 (5 bases). This clonotype was obtained from a woman aged 60-75 years in good health and CMV-seropositive. Specimen: PBMCs. This CDR3 is CASSLLVTGANVLTF. In DNA form, the CDR3 reads TGTGCCAGCAGCCTACTAGTTACTGGGGCCAACGTCCTGACTTTC.